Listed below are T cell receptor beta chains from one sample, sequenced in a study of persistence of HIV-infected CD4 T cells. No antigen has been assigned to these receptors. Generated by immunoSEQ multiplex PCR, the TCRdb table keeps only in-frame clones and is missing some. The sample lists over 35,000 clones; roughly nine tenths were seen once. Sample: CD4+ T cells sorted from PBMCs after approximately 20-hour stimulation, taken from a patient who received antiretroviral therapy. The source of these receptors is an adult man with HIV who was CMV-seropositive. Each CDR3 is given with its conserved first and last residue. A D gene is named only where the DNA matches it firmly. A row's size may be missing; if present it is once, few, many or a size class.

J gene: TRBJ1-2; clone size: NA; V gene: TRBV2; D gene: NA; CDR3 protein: CARFSGGRYGYTF; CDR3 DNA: TGTGCCAGATTCTCGGGGGGACGCTATGGCTACACCTTC
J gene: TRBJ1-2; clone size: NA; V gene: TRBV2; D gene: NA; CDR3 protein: CASIRNANYGYTF; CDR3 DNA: TGTGCCAGCATTCGAAATGCTAACTATGGCTACACCTTC
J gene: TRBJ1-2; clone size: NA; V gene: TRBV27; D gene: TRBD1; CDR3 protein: CASSTGQGGYGYTF; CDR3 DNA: TGTGCCAGCAGTACCGGACAGGGAGGCTATGGCTACACCTTC
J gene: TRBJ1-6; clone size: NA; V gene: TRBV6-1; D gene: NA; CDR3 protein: CASSERLDSPLHF; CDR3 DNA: TGTGCCAGCAGTGAACGTCTGGATTCACCCCTCCACTTT
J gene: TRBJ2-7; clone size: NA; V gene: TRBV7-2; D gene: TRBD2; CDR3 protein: CASSNSGGGYEQYF; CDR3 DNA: TGTGCCAGCAGCAATAGCGGGGGGGGATACGAGCAGTACTTC
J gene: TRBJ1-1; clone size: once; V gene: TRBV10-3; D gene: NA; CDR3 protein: CAISDIGSRNTEAFF; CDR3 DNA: TGTGCCATCAGTGACATCGGCAGTAGGAACACTGAAGCTTTCTTT
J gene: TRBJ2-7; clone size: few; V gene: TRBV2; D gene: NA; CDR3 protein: CASRRDVNSYEQYF; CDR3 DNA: TGTGCCAGCAGACGGGACGTAAACTCCTACGAGCAGTACTTC
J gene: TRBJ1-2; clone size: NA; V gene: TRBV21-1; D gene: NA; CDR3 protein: CASSNRDRNRNYGYTF; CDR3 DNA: TGTGCCAGCAGCAACCGGGACAGAAACCGAAACTATGGCTACACCTTC
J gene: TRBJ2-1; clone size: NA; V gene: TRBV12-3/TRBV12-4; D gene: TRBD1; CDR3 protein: CASSKDRANEQFF; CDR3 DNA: TGTGCCAGCAGCAAGGACAGGGCCAATGAGCAGTTCTTC
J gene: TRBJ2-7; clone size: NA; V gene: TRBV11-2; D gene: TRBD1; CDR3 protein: CASSSQGDPLYEQYF; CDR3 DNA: TGTGCCAGCAGCTCTCAGGGGGACCCCCTCTACGAGCAGTACTTC
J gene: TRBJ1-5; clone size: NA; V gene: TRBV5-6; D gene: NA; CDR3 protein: CASSLRAQPQHF; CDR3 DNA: TGTGCCAGCAGCCTCCGTGCCCAGCCCCAGCATTTT
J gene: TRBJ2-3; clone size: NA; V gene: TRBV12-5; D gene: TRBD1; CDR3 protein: CASGLGSTGASTDTQYF; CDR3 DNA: TGTGCTAGTGGTTTGGGCTCCACAGGGGCTAGCACAGATACGCAGTATTTT
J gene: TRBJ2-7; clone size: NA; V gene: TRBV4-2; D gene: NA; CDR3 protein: CASSRPSYEQYF; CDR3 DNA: TGTGCCAGCAGCCGCCCCTCCTACGAGCAGTACTTC
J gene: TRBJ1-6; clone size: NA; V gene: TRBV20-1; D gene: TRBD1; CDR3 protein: CSASGQGGNSPLHF; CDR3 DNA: TGCAGTGCAAGTGGACAGGGAGGTAATTCACCCCTCCACTTT
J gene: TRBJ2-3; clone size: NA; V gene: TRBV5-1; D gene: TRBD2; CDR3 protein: CASSSFLAGSTDTQYF; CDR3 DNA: TGCGCCAGCAGCTCCTTTCTAGCGGGGAGCACAGATACGCAGTATTTT
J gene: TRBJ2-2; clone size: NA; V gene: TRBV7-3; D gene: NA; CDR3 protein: CASSLVTNTGELFF; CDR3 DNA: TGTGCCAGCAGCTTAGTCACTAACACCGGGGAGCTGTTTTTT
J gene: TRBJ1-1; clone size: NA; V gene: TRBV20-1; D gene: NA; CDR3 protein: CVSTQNTEAFF; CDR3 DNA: TGCGTTAGCACGCAGAACACTGAAGCTTTCTTT
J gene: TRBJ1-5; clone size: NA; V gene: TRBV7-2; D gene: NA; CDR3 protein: CASSLLETTYSNQPQHF; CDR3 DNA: TGTGCCAGCAGCTTACTCGAGACAACATATAGCAATCAGCCCCAGCATTTT
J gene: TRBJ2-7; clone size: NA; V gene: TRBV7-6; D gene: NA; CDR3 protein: CASGGGSISYEQYF; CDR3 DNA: TGTGCCAGCGGTGGGGGGTCCATCTCCTACGAGCAGTACTTC
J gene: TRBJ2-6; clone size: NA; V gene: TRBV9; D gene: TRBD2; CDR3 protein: CASSVTSGGAFGANVLTF; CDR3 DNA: TGTGCCAGCAGCGTAACTAGCGGGGGGGCATTTGGGGCCAACGTCCTGACTTTC
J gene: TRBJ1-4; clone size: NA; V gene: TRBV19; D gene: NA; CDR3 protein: CASSRRTDSNEKLFF; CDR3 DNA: TGTGCCAGTAGTCGAAGGACAGATTCGAATGAAAAACTGTTTTTT
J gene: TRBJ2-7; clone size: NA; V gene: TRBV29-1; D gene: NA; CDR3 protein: CSVEATGADEQYF; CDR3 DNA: TGCAGCGTTGAAGCTACGGGGGCGGACGAGCAGTACTTC
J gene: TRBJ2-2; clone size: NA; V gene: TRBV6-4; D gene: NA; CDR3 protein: CASRSSIDSPTGELFF; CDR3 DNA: TGTGCCAGCAGGAGTTCAATCGACAGCCCCACCGGGGAGCTGTTTTTT
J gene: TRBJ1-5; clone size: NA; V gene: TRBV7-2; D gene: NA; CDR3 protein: CASSGRVHQPQHF; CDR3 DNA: TGTGCCAGCAGCGGGAGGGTGCATCAGCCCCAGCATTTT
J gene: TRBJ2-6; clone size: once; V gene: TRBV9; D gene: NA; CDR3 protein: CASSVVGGSGANVLTF; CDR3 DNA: TGTGCCAGCAGCGTAGTTGGGGGCTCTGGGGCCAACGTCCTGACTTTC
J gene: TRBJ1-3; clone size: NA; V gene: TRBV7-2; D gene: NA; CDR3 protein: CASSLVQGFSGNTIYF; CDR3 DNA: TGTGCCAGCAGCTTAGTGCAGGGGTTCTCTGGAAACACCATATATTTT
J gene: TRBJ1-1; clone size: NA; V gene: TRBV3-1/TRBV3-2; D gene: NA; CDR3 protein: CASSQVSRGRGTEAFF; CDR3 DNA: TGTGCCAGCAGCCAAGTCTCTCGGGGTCGAGGCACTGAAGCTTTCTTT
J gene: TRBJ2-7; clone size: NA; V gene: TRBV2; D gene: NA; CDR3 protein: CASSPLANMGTEQYF; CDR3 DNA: TGTGCCAGCAGTCCCCTCGCGAACATGGGTACCGAGCAGTACTTC
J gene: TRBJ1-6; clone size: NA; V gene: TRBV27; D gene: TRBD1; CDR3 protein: CASSLTGTGEFSPLHF; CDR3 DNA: TGTGCCAGCAGTTTGACCGGGACAGGGGAGTTTTCACCCCTCCACTTT
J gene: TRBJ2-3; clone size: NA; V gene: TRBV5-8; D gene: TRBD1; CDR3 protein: CASSETGTTDTQYF; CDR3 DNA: TGTGCCAGCAGCGAGACAGGGACCACAGATACGCAGTATTTT
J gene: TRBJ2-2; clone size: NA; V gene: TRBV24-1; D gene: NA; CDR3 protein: CATQRRVAGPGELFF; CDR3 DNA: TGTGCCACCCAGAGGAGGGTGGCGGGGCCCGGGGAGCTGTTTTTT
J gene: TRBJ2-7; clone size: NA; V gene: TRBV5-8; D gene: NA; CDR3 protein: CASNRAGAGSYEQYF; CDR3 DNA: TGTGCCAGCAACCGTGCAGGGGCAGGGTCCTACGAGCAGTACTTC
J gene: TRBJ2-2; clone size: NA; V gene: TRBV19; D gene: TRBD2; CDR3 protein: CASKGGLYTGELFF; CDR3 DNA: TGTGCCAGTAAGGGAGGGCTGTACACCGGGGAGCTGTTTTTT
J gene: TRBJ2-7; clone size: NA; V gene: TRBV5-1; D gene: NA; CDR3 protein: CASSFRGPGEGEQYF; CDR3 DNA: TGCGCCAGCAGCTTTAGGGGTCCCGGGGAAGGGGAGCAGTACTTC
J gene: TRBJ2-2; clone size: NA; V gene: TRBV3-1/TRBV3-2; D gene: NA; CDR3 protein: CASSQGGRLGELFF; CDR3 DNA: TGTGCCAGCAGCCAAGGGGGGCGGCTCGGGGAGCTGTTTTTT
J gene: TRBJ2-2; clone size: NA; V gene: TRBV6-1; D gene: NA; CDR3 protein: CASSEAGELFF; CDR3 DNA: TGTGCCAGCAGTGAAGCCGGGGAGCTGTTTTTT
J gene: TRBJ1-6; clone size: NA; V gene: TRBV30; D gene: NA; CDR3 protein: CAWSGGSNSPLHF; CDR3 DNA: TGTGCCTGGAGTGGGGGGAGCAATTCACCCCTCCACTTT
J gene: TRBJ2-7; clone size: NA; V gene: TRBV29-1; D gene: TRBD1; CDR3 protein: CSVEDLGQGYEQYF; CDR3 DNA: TGCAGCGTTGAAGACCTGGGACAGGGCTACGAGCAGTACTTC
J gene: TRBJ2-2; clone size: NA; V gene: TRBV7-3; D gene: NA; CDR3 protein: CASSFARTPGELFF; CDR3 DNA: TGTGCCAGCAGCTTCGCCAGGACACCCGGGGAGCTGTTTTTT
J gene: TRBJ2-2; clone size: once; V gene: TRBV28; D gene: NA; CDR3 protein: CASSRLRGSGELFF; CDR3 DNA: TGTGCCAGCAGTCGGCTCAGGGGTTCCGGGGAGCTGTTTTTT
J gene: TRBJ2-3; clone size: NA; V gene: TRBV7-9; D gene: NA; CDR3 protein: CASSPQSTQYF; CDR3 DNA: TGTGCCAGCAGCCCGCAGAGCACGCAGTATTTT
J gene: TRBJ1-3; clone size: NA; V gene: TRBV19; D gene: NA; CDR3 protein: CASSPRVSGNTIYF; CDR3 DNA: TGTGCCAGTAGTCCGCGGGTCTCTGGAAACACCATATATTTT
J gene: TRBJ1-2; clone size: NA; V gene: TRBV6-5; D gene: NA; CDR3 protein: CASSYSGINYGYTF; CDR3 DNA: TGTGCCAGCAGTTACTCCGGGATTAACTATGGCTACACCTTC
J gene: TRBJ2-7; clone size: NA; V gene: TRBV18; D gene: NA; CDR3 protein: CASSPPYSSYEQYF; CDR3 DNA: TGTGCCAGCTCACCCCCTTACAGCTCCTACGAGCAGTACTTC
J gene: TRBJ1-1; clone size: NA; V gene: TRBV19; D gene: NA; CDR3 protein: CASSVNFMNTEAFF; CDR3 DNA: TGTGCCAGTAGTGTCAACTTCATGAACACTGAAGCTTTCTTT
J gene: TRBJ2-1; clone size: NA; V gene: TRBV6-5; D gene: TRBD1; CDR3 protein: CASRDRGEADEQFF; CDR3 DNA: TGTGCCAGCAGAGACAGGGGCGAAGCCGACGAGCAGTTCTTC